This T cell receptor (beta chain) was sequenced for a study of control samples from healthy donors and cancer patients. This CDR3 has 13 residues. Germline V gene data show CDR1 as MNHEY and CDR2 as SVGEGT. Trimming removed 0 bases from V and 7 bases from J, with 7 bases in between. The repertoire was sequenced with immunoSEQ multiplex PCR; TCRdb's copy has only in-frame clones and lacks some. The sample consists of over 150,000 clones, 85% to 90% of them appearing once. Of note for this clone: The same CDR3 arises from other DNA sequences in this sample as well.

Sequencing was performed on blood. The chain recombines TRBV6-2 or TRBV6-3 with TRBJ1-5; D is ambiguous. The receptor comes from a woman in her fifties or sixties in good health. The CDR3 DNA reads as TGTGCCAGCAGTTACTCTCTGACACAGCCCCAGCATTTT. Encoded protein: CASSYSLTQPQHF.